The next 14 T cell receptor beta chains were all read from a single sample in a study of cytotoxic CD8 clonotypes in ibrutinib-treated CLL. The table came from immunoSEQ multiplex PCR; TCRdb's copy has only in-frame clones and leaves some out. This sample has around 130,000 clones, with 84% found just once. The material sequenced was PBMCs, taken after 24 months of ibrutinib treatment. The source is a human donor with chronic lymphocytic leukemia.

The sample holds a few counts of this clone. The CDR3 DNA reads TGCGCCAGCAGCTTCGAGAATTCACCCCTCCACTTT. This encodes CASSFENSPLHF. The V gene is TRBV5-1, the J gene TRBJ1-6; D is undetermined. CDR3 length equals 12 residues. V shed 2 bases and J shed 7 bases, with 4 bases lying between them. CDR1 and CDR2 from the germline V gene are SGHRS and YFSETQ.

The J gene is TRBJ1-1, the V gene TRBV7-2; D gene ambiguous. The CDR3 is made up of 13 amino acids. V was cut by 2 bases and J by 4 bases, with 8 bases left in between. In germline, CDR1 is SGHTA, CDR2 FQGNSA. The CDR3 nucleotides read TGTGCCAGCAGCTTAATGATTAGCACTGAAGCTTTCTTT. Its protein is CASSLMISTEAFF.

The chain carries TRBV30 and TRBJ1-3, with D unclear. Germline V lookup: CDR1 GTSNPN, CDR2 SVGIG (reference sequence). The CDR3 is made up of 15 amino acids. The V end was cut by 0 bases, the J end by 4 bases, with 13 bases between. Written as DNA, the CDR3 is TGTGCCTGGAGTGTAAATCAGTGGCTCGGAAACACCATATATTTT. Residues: CAWSVNQWLGNTIYF.

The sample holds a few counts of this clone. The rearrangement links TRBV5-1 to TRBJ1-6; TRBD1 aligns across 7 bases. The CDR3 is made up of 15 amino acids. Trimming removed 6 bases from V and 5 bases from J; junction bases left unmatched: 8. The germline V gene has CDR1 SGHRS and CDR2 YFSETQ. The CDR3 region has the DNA TGCGCCAGCAAGGAAGGGGGCGCAGATAATTCACCCCTCCACTTT. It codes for CASKEGGADNSPLHF.

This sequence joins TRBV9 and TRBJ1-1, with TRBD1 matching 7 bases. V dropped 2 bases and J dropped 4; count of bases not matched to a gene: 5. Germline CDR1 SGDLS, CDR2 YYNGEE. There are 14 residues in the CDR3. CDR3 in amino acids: CASSVDRVSTEAFF. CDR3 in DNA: TGTGCCAGCAGCGTCGACAGGGTTAGCACTGAAGCTTTCTTT.

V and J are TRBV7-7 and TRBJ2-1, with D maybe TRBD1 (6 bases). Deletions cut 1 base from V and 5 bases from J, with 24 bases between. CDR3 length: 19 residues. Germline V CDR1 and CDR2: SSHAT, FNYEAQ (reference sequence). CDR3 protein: CASSLVPSAGQLVNNEQFF. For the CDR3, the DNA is TGTGCCAGCAGCTTAGTGCCCTCAGCAGGACAGTTGGTCAACAATGAGCAGTTCTTC.

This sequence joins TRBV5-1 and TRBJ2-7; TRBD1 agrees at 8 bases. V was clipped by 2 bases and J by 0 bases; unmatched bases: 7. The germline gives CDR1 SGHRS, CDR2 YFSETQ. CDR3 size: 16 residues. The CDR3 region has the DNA TGCGCCAGCAGCTTCACCGCAGGGGGCAGCTCCTACGAGCAGTACTTC. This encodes CASSFTAGGSSYEQYF.

The CDR3 is CATSRVAGGYEQFF. For the CDR3, the DNA is TGTGCCACCAGCAGAGTAGCGGGGGGATATGAGCAGTTCTTC. V gene TRBV15 combines with J gene TRBJ2-1, with TRBD2 identical over 10 bases. CDR1 LNHNV and CDR2 YYDKDF come from the germline V gene (reference sequence). The CDR3 length is 14 residues. J gave up 8 bases and V 1 base, and 2 bases lay outside the gene matches.

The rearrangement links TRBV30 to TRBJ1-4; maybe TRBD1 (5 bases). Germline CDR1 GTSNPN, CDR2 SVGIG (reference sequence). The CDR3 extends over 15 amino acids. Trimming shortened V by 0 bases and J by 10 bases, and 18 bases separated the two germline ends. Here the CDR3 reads CAWSVGQGFFGKLFF. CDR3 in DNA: TGTGCCTGGAGTGTAGGTCAGGGCTTCTTTGGAAAACTGTTTTTT.

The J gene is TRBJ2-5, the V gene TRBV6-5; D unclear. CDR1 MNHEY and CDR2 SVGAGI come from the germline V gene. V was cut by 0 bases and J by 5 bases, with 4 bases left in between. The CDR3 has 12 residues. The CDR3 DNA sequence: TGTGCCAGCAGTTACTCAGGGGAGACCCAGTACTTC. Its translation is CASSYSGETQYF.

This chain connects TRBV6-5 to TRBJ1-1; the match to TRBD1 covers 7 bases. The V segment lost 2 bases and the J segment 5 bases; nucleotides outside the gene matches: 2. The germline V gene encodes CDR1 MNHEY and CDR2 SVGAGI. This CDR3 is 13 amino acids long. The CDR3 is CASSYTGVTEAFF. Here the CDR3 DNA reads TGTGCCAGCAGTTACACAGGGGTGACTGAAGCTTTCTTT.

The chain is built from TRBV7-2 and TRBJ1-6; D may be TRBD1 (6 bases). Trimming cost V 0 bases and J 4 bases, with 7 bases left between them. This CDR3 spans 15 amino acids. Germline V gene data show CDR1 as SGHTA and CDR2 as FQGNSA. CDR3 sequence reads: CASSLAGQYNSPLHF. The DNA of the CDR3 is TGTGCCAGCAGCTTAGCTGGACAGTATAATTCACCCCTCCACTTT.

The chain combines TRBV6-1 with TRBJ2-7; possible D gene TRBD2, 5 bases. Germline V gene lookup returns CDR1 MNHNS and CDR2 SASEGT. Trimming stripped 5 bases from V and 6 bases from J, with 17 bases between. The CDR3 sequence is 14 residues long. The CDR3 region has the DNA TGTGCCAGCAGTAACTCGGCGAGGGTGTTCGAGCAGTACTTC. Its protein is CASSNSARVFEQYF.

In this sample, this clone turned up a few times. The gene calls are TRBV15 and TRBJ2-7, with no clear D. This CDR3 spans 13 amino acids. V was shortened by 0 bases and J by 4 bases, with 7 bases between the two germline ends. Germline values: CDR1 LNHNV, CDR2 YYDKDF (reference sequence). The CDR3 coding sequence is TGTGCCACCAGCAGAGATCGATCATACGAGCAGTACTTC. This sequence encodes CATSRDRSYEQYF.